The TCR beta chain under discussion was sequenced for a study of blood T cell repertoires in COVID-19 (dated by TCRdb to between 2020 and 2021). A note on the overall study: Collaborator samples came from the United States, Italy and Spain and covered acute and convalescent phases of COVID-19. The material from the prospective study consisted of cDNA or gDNA derived from T cells, B-cell-depleted T cells, or PBMCs. The dataset comprised deeply sampled blood TCRbeta repertoires from subjects exposed to, actively infected with, or recovered from COVID-19. A freely available public database, intended as a resource for researchers studying the immune response to SARS-CoV-2, is where the repertoires were released. Samples were obtained from the ongoing ImmuneRACE study (first 160 participants) and from approximately 1,200 subjects provided by 6 global collaborators. Nearly every sample came with metadata listing a de-identified subject ID, COVID-19 status, age in years and sex. Where available, HLA class I and class II types were taken from metadata supplied by the sample provider and were not determined by assay-based typing. The full study reports these points: The quantity of clinical and demographic metadata differed by source and by participant and was supplied without curation.

TCRbeta CDR3 regions were amplified from genomic DNA by means of the immunoSEQ Assay, a bias-controlled multiplex PCR. As for the original processing: The number of nucleated cells in each sample was estimated from the amplification of reference gene primers within the assay. To quantify the absolute abundance of each unique TCRbeta CDR3 rearrangement, sequence reads were collapsed and filtered. Productive Simpson clonality was computed per sample as the square root of Simpson's diversity index over productive rearrangements. TCRdb provides this immuneACCESS table in a form limited to in-frame rearrangements. Some clones are lacking; in checked studies, under half of them reflect an unresolved V gene, and why the rest are absent is not known. V and J calls and clone size come straight from that table; D and trimming were deduced from the DNA. The sample table holds fewer than 200,000 clones, of which 70% to 85% were seen once. 15% to 20% of the sample belongs to the ten largest clones.

Participants in the prospective study were aged about 18 to 95 years, lived in some 24 United States geographic areas, and enrolled through a virtual design. Cohort assignment in the prospective study relied on participant-reported clinical history from a screening survey and a study questionnaire. Recovered participants in ImmuneRACE Cohort 3 were defined by two consecutive negative NP/OP PCR tests, clearance by a healthcare professional, or resolution of symptoms. In the prospective study, whole blood, serum and a nasopharyngeal or oropharyngeal swab were collected from each participant by mobile phlebotomists. Participants in the prospective study had the option to provide additional blood draws and questionnaires over an approximately 2-month period. Before DNA extraction, prospective study blood samples were shipped either frozen or at room temperature. Taken from cysteine to phenylalanine, the CDR3 has 15 residues. Of all the DNA, just the CDR3 is kept, 45 bases in frame from base 1. The germline V gene (reference sequence) sets CDR1 to LNHDA and CDR2 to SQIVND. V and J are trimmed by 3 bases and 11 bases, and the gene matches miss 12 bases of the junction.

Of note for this clone: The target of this receptor is not known. Per-nucleotide qualities are absent, and no much larger clonotype sits a single base away.

The sequence derives from a woman aged 45-59 years who had recovered from COVID-19. What was sequenced was PBMCs or T cells enriched from blood (not recorded which). The rearrangement combines TRBV19 with TRBJ1-5; 8 bases in the junction line up with TRBD1. The CDR3 region reads CASSIEGQGVETQHF. In nucleotide form, the sequence is TGTGCCAGTAGTATCGAAGGACAGGGTGTTGAGACCCAGCATTTT.